These T cell receptor beta chains were read from a single sample in a study of T-cell memory formation after mild COVID-19. TCRdb used MiXCR to reprocess the 5' RACE reads, holding one entry per CDR3 protein. The top ten clones hold under 3.5% of a sample with about 190,000 distinct CDR3 sequences, roughly a tenth of them seen once. Material for sequencing was PBMCs or a T cell subset sorted from them (not recorded which). The receptor source for this set is a man aged 18 to 35 who had mild COVID-19 (a few samples of this study predate the infection). Cell type and time point are not known. The CDR3 runs from the conserved cysteine through the conserved F or W. Fields, in order: V gene, J gene, D gene, clone size, CDR3 protein, CDR3 DNA. A D gene is named only where the DNA matches it firmly. Clone size is stated in some rows and not others, as once, few, many or a class when expanded.

TRBV5-1	TRBJ1-1	-	few	CASSPRGENTEAFF	TGCGCCAGCAGCCCCCGGGGGGAGAACACTGAAGCTTTCTTT
TRBV5-1	TRBJ2-5	TRBD1	few	CASSQQGSQETQYF	TGCGCCAGCAGTCAACAGGGGTCACAAGAGACCCAGTACTTC
TRBV7-2	TRBJ2-6	-	-	CASSYRRAGANVLTF	TGTGCCAGCAGCTACAGGCGGGCTGGGGCCAACGTCCTGACTTTC
TRBV5-1	TRBJ2-3	TRBD1	few	CASSLLQGAPGDTQYF	TGCGCCAGCAGCTTACTACAGGGGGCCCCGGGAGATACGCAGTATTTT
TRBV11-2	TRBJ2-6	TRBD1	few	CASSSGTGKGANVLTF	TGTGCCAGCAGCTCCGGGACAGGGAAAGGGGCCAACGTCCTGACTTTC
TRBV29-1	TRBJ2-1	TRBD1	few	CSVEGGRGRTYNEQFF	TGCAGCGTTGAAGGCGGCAGGGGGCGTACCTACAATGAGCAGTTCTTC
TRBV18	TRBJ1-5	-	many	CASSPLWSNQPQHF	TGTGCCAGCTCACCCCTCTGGAGCAATCAGCCCCAGCATTTT
TRBV20-1	TRBJ2-4	TRBD2	few	CSARAGLTNKNIQYF	TGCAGTGCTAGAGCGGGACTAACGAACAAAAACATTCAGTACTTC
TRBV7-9	TRBJ2-5	-	-	CASSLGTAKETQYF	TGTGCCAGCAGCTTAGGGACAGCTAAAGAGACCCAGTACTTC
TRBV9	TRBJ1-2	-	-	CASSPSPINYGYTF	TGTGCCAGCAGCCCATCACCCATTAACTATGGCTACACCTTC
TRBV7-2	TRBJ2-2	-	-	CASSFQWGAAGELFF	TGTGCCAGCAGCTTTCAGTGGGGGGCGGCCGGGGAGCTGTTTTTT
TRBV5-1	TRBJ1-3	-	few	CASSLTRGSSGNTIYF	TGCGCCAGCAGCTTGACCCGTGGCAGCTCTGGAAACACCATATATTTT
TRBV7-3	TRBJ2-3	-	many	CASSERGGPTDTQYF	TGTGCCAGCAGCGAAAGGGGGGGGCCCACAGATACGCAGTATTTT
TRBV20-1	TRBJ2-5	-	-	CSATYQETQYF	TGCAGTGCGACGTACCAAGAGACCCAGTACTTC
TRBV7-2	TRBJ1-2	-	-	CASSTEGGYGYTF	TGTGCCAGCAGCACGGAAGGGGGCTATGGCTACACCTTC
TRBV7-9	TRBJ1-1	-	few	CASTSMGEAFF	TGTGCCAGCACCTCGATGGGTGAAGCTTTCTTT
TRBV18	TRBJ2-1	TRBD2	-	CASSPRSSGAAGSYNEQFF	TGTGCCAGCTCACCCCGATCTAGCGGGGCCGCCGGGTCCTACAATGAGCAGTTCTTC
TRBV29-1	TRBJ2-5	-	-	CSTGGSETQYF	TGCAGTACCGGTGGTTCTGAGACCCAGTACTTC
TRBV4-3	TRBJ2-7	-	few	CASSPSRPLSYEQYF	TGCGCCAGCAGCCCCTCTAGGCCCCTCTCCTACGAGCAGTACTTC
TRBV7-2	TRBJ1-5	TRBD1	few	CASSPRDRAVQPQHF	TGTGCCAGCAGCCCGAGGGACAGGGCGGTCCAGCCCCAGCATTTT
TRBV2	TRBJ1-6	-	few	CASSAAPYSPLHF	TGTGCCAGCAGTGCGGCCCCTTATTCACCCCTCCACTTT
TRBV7-2	TRBJ1-2	-	-	CASSSYRVQYGYTF	TGTGCCAGCAGCTCATACAGGGTGCAATATGGCTACACCTTC
TRBV7-9	TRBJ2-5	-	few	CASSPPGGRVQETQYF	TGTGCCAGCAGCCCCCCTGGAGGCAGAGTCCAAGAGACCCAGTACTTC
TRBV5-5	TRBJ2-2	-	-	CASSSLGGNTGDLFF	TGTGCCAGCAGCTCCCTAGGGGGGAACACCGGGGATCTGTTTTTT
TRBV28	TRBJ1-2	-	-	CASSLMGGGYGYTF	TGTGCCAGCAGCCTTATGGGGGGCGGCTATGGCTACACCTTC
TRBV25-1	TRBJ2-5	TRBD2	few	CASSAGLAVIQETQYF	TGTGCCAGCAGTGCGGGACTAGCGGTGATCCAAGAGACCCAGTACTTC
TRBV3-1	TRBJ2-7	-	-	CASSQSFAYEQYF	TGTGCCAGCAGCCAGAGCTTTGCCTACGAGCAGTACTTC
TRBV7-2	TRBJ1-5	TRBD1	few	CASSQQGAYQPQHF	TGTGCCAGCAGCCAACAGGGGGCCTATCAGCCCCAGCATTTT
TRBV20-1	TRBJ2-3	-	many	CSASWVGTDTQYF	TGCAGTGCTAGTTGGGTCGGCACAGATACGCAGTATTTT
TRBV7-9	TRBJ2-3	-	few	CASSLQHTQYF	TGTGCCAGCAGCTTGCAACATACGCAGTATTTT
TRBV5-1	TRBJ2-3	TRBD2	many	CASSLGGLALTDTQYF	TGCGCCAGCAGCTTGGGGGGACTAGCGTTGACAGATACGCAGTATTTT
TRBV2	TRBJ2-7	-	-	CASKAVSSYEQYF	TGTGCCAGCAAGGCAGTTAGCTCCTACGAGCAGTACTTC
TRBV5-1	TRBJ2-7	-	few	CASARGASSYEQYF	TGCGCCAGCGCGAGAGGGGCCAGCTCCTACGAGCAGTACTTC
TRBV3-1	TRBJ1-2	-	-	CASSPTIGQWGGYTF	TGTGCCAGCAGCCCTACGATCGGACAGTGGGGTGGCTACACCTTC
TRBV5-1	TRBJ2-5	-	few	CASSLGHGRGETQYF	TGCGCCAGCAGCTTAGGGCACGGAAGGGGAGAGACCCAGTACTTC
TRBV4-1	TRBJ2-2	TRBD2	few	CASSHGLGGASTGELFF	TGCGCCAGCAGCCACGGACTCGGGGGGGCGAGCACCGGGGAGCTGTTTTTT
TRBV4-2	TRBJ2-5	-	few	CASSQDFLQETQYF	TGTGCCAGCAGCCAAGATTTCCTACAAGAGACCCAGTACTTC
TRBV6-2/TRBV6-3	TRBJ1-2	TRBD1	few	CASSYDRGQNGYTF	TGTGCCAGCAGTTACGACAGGGGGCAAAATGGCTACACCTTC
TRBV7-9	TRBJ1-2	TRBD1	few	CASSLISGTAHYGYTF	TGTGCCAGCAGCTTAATATCCGGGACAGCTCACTATGGCTACACCTTC
TRBV6-5	TRBJ2-3	TRBD1	few	CASHRGPRDTQYF	TGTGCCAGCCACAGGGGGCCGAGGGATACGCAGTATTTT
TRBV2	TRBJ1-2	TRBD1	few	CASSEIVGQGGYGYTF	TGTGCCAGCAGCGAGATAGTTGGACAGGGTGGTTATGGCTACACCTTC
TRBV5-1	TRBJ2-3	-	-	CASSLMSTDTQYF	TGCGCCAGCAGCTTGATGAGCACAGATACGCAGTATTTT
TRBV11-2	TRBJ2-7	TRBD1	many	CASSWDVSGQGHEQYF	TGTGCCAGCAGCTGGGATGTCTCGGGACAGGGTCACGAGCAGTACTTC
TRBV20-1	TRBJ2-5	TRBD2	few	CSARDLRGVGETQYF	TGCAGTGCTAGAGACCTCCGGGGGGTGGGAGAGACCCAGTACTTC
TRBV12-3/TRBV12-4	TRBJ2-3	-	-	CASSLRSGGTDTQYF	TGTGCCAGCAGTTTACGCAGCGGAGGGACAGATACGCAGTATTTT
TRBV7-9	TRBJ1-4	-	few	CASSRRVNEKLFF	TGTGCCAGCAGCCGCCGGGTTAATGAAAAACTGTTTTTT
TRBV5-1	TRBJ2-5	TRBD2	-	CASSLARLAEETQYF	TGCGCCAGCAGCTTGGCCCGACTAGCGGAAGAGACCCAGTACTTC
TRBV12-3/TRBV12-4	TRBJ1-2	TRBD1	few	CASSLLPVRQGGYGYTF	TGTGCCAGCAGTTTACTACCCGTCCGACAGGGTGGATATGGCTACACCTTC
TRBV15	TRBJ1-2	-	few	CATSRDLGGAGGYTF	TGTGCCACCAGCAGAGATCTCGGAGGGGCAGGGGGCTACACCTTC
TRBV7-9	TRBJ2-3	-	-	CASSESGRADTQYF	TGTGCCAGCAGTGAGAGCGGACGGGCAGATACGCAGTATTTT